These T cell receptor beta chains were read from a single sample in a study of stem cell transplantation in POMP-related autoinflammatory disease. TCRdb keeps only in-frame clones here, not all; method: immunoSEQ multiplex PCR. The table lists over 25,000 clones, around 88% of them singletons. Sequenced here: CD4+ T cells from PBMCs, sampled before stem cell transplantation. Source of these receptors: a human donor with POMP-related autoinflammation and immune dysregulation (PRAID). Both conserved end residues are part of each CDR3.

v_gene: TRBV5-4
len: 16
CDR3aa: CASSLGSPTLQETQYF

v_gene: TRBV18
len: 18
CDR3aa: CASSPIPTAPLAKNIQYF

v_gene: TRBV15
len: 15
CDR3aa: CATSRAASVRDIQYF

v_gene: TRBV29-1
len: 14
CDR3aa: CSVLGLRGANVLTF

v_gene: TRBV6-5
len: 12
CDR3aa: CASRDRVYGYTF

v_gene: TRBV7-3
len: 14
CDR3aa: CASSPDRGTYEQYF

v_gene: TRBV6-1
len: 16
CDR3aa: CASSETWGPLNTEAFF

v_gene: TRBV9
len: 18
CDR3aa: CASSGAGEVGGVYNEQFF

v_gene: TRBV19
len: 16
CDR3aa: CASSIGFTASQETQYF

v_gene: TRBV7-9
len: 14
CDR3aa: CASSRWTGGYGYTF

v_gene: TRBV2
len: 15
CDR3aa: CASSARQGTNEKLFF